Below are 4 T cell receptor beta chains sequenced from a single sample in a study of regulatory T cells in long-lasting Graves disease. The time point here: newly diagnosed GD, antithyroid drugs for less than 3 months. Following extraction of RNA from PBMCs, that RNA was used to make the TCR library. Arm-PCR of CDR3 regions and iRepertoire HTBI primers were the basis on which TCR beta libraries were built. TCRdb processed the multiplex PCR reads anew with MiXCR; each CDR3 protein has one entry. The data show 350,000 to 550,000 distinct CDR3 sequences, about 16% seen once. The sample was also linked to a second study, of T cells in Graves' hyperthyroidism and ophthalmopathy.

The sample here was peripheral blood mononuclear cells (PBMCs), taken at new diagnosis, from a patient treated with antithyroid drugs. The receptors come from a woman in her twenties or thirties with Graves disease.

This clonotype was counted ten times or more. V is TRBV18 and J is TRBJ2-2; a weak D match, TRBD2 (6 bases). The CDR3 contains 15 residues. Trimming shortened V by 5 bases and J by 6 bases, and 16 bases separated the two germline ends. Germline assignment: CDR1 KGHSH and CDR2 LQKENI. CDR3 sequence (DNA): TGTGCCAGCTCAAAAGGGACTCTAGACGCCGGGGAGCTGTTTTTT. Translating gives CASSKGTLDAGELFF.

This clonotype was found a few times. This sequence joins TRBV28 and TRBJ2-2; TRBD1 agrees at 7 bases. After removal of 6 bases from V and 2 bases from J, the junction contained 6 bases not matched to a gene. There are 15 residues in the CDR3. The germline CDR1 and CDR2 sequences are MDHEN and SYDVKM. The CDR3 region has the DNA TGTGCCAGCAGAAGAACAGGGGCAAACACCGGGGAGCTGTTTTTT. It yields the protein CASRRTGANTGELFF.

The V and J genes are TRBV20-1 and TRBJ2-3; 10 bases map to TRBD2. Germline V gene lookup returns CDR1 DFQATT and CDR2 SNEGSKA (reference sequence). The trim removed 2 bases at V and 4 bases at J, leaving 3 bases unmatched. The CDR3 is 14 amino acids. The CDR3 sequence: CSARKLAGADTQYF. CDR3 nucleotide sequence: TGCAGTGCTAGAAAGCTAGCGGGAGCAGATACGCAGTATTTT.

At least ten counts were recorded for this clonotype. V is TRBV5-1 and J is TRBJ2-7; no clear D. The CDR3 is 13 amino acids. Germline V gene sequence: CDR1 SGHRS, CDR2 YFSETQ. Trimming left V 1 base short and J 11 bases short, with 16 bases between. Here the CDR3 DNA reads TGCGCCAGCAGCTTGAGAGACTGGGTTCGGAAGTACTTC. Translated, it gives CASSLRDWVRKYF.